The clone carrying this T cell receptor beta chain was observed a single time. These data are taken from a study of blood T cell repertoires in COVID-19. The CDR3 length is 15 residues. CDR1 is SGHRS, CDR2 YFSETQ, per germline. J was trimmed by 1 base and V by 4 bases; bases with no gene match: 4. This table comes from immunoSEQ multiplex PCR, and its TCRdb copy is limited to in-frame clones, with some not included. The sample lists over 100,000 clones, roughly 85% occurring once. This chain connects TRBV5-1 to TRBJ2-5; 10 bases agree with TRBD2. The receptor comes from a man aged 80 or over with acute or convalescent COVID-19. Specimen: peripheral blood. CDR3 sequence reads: CASSLAGDFQETQYF. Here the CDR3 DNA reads TGCGCCAGCAGCCTAGCGGGGGATTTCCAAGAGACCCAGTACTTC.